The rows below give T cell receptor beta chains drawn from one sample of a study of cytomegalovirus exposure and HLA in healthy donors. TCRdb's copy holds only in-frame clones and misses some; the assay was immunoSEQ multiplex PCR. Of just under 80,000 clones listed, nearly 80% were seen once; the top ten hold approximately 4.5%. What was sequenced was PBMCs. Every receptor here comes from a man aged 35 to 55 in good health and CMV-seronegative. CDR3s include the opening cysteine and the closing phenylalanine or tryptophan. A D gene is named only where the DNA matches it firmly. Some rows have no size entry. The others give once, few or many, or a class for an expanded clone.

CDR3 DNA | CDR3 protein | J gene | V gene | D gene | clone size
TGTGCCAGCTCACCACGGGGGACTAGCGGGAGTCGAGATACGCAGTATTTT | CASSPRGTSGSRDTQYF | TRBJ2-3 | TRBV18 | TRBD2 | few
TGTGCCAGCAGTTTATTGGGCGCAGCCAACGTCCTGACTTTC | CASSLLGAANVLTF | TRBJ2-6 | TRBV28 | - | -
TGTGCCAGTGGGACTAGCGGGTTCTACAATGAGCAGTTCTTC | CASGTSGFYNEQFF | TRBJ2-1 | TRBV2 | TRBD2 | -
TGTGCCAGCACTACGTCCGGAGGGTCTCAGCCCCAGCATTTT | CASTTSGGSQPQHF | TRBJ1-5 | TRBV6-1 | - | -
TGTGCCAGTAGTATCCTTCCCCGGATAGGTAGCGGGAGCGCCTCGAATGAGCAGTTCTTC | CASSILPRIGSGSASNEQFF | TRBJ2-1 | TRBV19 | TRBD2 | -
TGTGCCAGCTCCTTCGGAGATACGCAGTATTTT | CASSFGDTQYF | TRBJ2-3 | TRBV27 | - | few
TGTGCCAGCAGCTTGCCTCCGCGCGAGGGCTACACCTTC | CASSLPPREGYTF | TRBJ1-2 | TRBV5-6 | - | -
TGTGCCTGGAGTGTTCGAGGGAGGGCCTCTGGGGCCAACGTCCTGACTTTC | CAWSVRGRASGANVLTF | TRBJ2-6 | TRBV30 | TRBD2 | -
TGTGCCAGCAGCGCGCTAGGCGGGGCCCTGGGAAATGAGCAGTTCTTC | CASSALGGALGNEQFF | TRBJ2-1 | TRBV9 | - | few
TGCGCCAGCAGCTGGGACAGGCCACAGGAGGGCTACACCTTC | CASSWDRPQEGYTF | TRBJ1-2 | TRBV5-1 | TRBD1 | -
TGTGCCTGGATTCGCGGGACCCCCTACAATGAGCAGTTCTTC | CAWIRGTPYNEQFF | TRBJ2-1 | TRBV30 | - | -
TGTGCCAGCAGCCCCCGGGTGGGAGTCACCGGGGAGCTGTTTTTT | CASSPRVGVTGELFF | TRBJ2-2 | TRBV7-2 | - | once
TGTGCCAGCAGTGAAAGTCTAAATCAGCCCCAGCATTTT | CASSESLNQPQHF | TRBJ1-5 | TRBV6-1 | - | -
TGTGCCAGCTCACCGTTCAGGGACACTGAAGCTTTCTTT | CASSPFRDTEAFF | TRBJ1-1 | TRBV18 | - | -
TGTGCCAGCAGCCCAGAGCGGGAGGTAAACGAGCAGTACTTC | CASSPEREVNEQYF | TRBJ2-7 | TRBV14 | TRBD2 | once
TGTGCCAGCACCACCGTGCATGGGAGTATCAATGAGCAGTTCTTC | CASTTVHGSINEQFF | TRBJ2-1 | TRBV28 | - | -
TGTGCCAGTAGTATGACGGGGGGACGGGGACTCCATGAGCAGTTCTTC | CASSMTGGRGLHEQFF | TRBJ2-1 | TRBV19 | TRBD2 | -
TGTGCCAGCAGTCCGGGAACAGGGGGCTACTATGGCTACACCTTC | CASSPGTGGYYGYTF | TRBJ1-2 | TRBV28 | TRBD1 | -
TGCAGCGTTGCCGGGACAGGGGTCACCTATGGCTACACCTTC | CSVAGTGVTYGYTF | TRBJ1-2 | TRBV29-1 | TRBD1 | once
TGTGCCAGCAGTTTGGGAGGGTTGGTCGCTGAAGCTTTCTTT | CASSLGGLVAEAFF | TRBJ1-1 | TRBV28 | - | -
TGCGCCAGCAGTCTTGACAGGGTGAGCGGCTACACCTTC | CASSLDRVSGYTF | TRBJ1-2 | TRBV10-2 | TRBD1 | -
TGTGCCAGGGGACAGCCGAACACTGAAGCTTTCTTT | CARGQPNTEAFF | TRBJ1-1 | TRBV6-4 | TRBD1 | -
TGTGCCAGCAGCTTGGCCCGGGGAGATACGCAGTATTTT | CASSLARGDTQYF | TRBJ2-3 | TRBV5-4 | - | -
TGCGCCAGCAGGAACAGGGCAGATAATGAAAAACTGTTTTTT | CASRNRADNEKLFF | TRBJ1-4 | TRBV5-1 | - | -
TGTGCCAGCAGCTTACTCAGCGATACAGATACGCAGTATTTT | CASSLLSDTDTQYF | TRBJ2-3 | TRBV5-4 | - | -
TGTGCCAGCAGTGTCCTAGAAATCAATGAGCAGTTCTTC | CASSVLEINEQFF | TRBJ2-1 | TRBV2 | - | once
TGCGCCAGCAGTGTTTCCGCGGGAGGGCCCCTGGAGCAGTACTTC | CASSVSAGGPLEQYF | TRBJ2-7 | TRBV10-2 | TRBD2 | -
TGTGCCAGCAGCCCCCCACGATACGGGTCGGAAAAACTGTTTTTT | CASSPPRYGSEKLFF | TRBJ1-4 | TRBV7-8 | - | few
TGTGCCAGCAGTTTATTACCAGGGGCGAATACGCAGTATTTT | CASSLLPGANTQYF | TRBJ2-3 | TRBV28 | - | -
TGTGCCAGCAGCCTACGGGTAACCTACGAGCAGTACTTC | CASSLRVTYEQYF | TRBJ2-7 | TRBV6-6 | - | -
TGTGCCACCCGCAGGGGCGGCGCCTACGAGCAGTACTTC | CATRRGGAYEQYF | TRBJ2-7 | TRBV5-8 | - | -
TGCGCCAGCAGAAAGATACAGGCCTCCTACGAGCAGTACTTC | CASRKIQASYEQYF | TRBJ2-7 | TRBV5-1 | - | -
TGTGCCAGCAGTGCAACATCCAGACTTGTAGCCAAAAACATTCAGTACTTC | CASSATSRLVAKNIQYF | TRBJ2-4 | TRBV6-1 | - | -
TGTGCCATCAGAGCTCACTCGGGCGGGAGGGCCCTCAAATCCACAGATACGCAGTATTTT | CAIRAHSGGRALKSTDTQYF | TRBJ2-3 | TRBV10-3 | TRBD2 | few
TGTGCCAGCAGCTCCAAAGGTCCAGGGGCCTACGAGCAGTACTTC | CASSSKGPGAYEQYF | TRBJ2-7 | TRBV7-8 | - | -